This T cell receptor (beta chain) is from a study of beta chain features in type 1 diabetes. Study at large: Cell yields, age and gender were similar between patients and healthy donors. Study-level points and caveats: Junctions at VDJ sites from type 1 diabetes patients had fewer insertions and more deletions.

Central memory, naive, regulatory and stem cell-like memory CD4+ cells were sorted by CD45RO/CCR7/CD25/CD127/CD95/CD27. V was cut by 3 bases and J by 9 bases, with 18 bases left in between. CDR3 length: 14 residues. CDR1 is SGDLS, CDR2 YYNGEE, per germline. Of the isolated RNA, all was reverse transcribed, and so the sequenced material was expressed TCRB transcripts. Method: immunoSEQ multiplex PCR; TCRdb's copy keeps in-frame clones and lacks some. Of 30,000 to 45,000 clones in the sample, about 64% were seen once. This clone was observed once. The antigen remains undetermined. The rearrangement uses TRBV9 and TRBJ1-1, with TRBD1 as a possible D gene (6 bases). The receptor was derived from a woman aged 25 to 45 in good health. Sequencing was performed on Tregs from blood. CDR3 sequence (DNA): TGTGCCAGCAGCGCCAACCCCATCAGGGGAAAAGCTTTCTTT. Translation: CASSANPIRGKAFF.